This TCR beta chain is from a study of neurological immune-mediated disorders. The CDR3 spans 16 residues. The germline V gene encodes CDR1 SQVTM and CDR2 ANQGSEA. Trimming cost V 4 bases and J 4 bases; bases outside gene matches: 9. This clonotype was recorded many times. TCRdb re-called the 5' RACE reads through MiXCR, storing one row per CDR3 protein. The sample includes under 60,000 distinct CDR3 sequences, about 9.3% of them seen just once. Specimen: PBMCs. This chain joins TRBV29-1 and TRBJ2-2; 10 bases align to TRBD1. The sequence was collected from a woman in her thirties or forties with HTLV-1-associated myelopathy (HAM/TSP). The CDR3 DNA is TGCAGCGTTGTAAGCGCGAGACAGGGGGCCACCGGGGAGCTGTTTTTT. The encoded protein is CSVVSARQGATGELFF.